Following are 11 T cell receptor beta chains from one sample sequenced in a study of glioma-infiltrating T cells. Amplification of TCR alpha and beta CDR3 regions from RNA used iRepertoire nested multiplex PCR. A single record per CDR3 protein comes from TCRdb applying MiXCR to the multiplex PCR reads. This table has under 200,000 distinct CDR3 sequences, about 31% appearing once. Input material: glioma tissue, nonneoplastic brain tissue, or PBMCs (not recorded which). The receptor source for this set is a human donor with low-grade glioma or glioblastoma, undergoing nonglioma brain surgery, or in good health (not recorded which).

This chain connects TRBV9 to TRBJ1-1; TRBD1 matches at 9 bases. CDR3 size: 17 residues. CDR1 and CDR2 from the germline V gene are SGDLS and YYNGEE. J was trimmed by 1 base and V by 0 bases; bases with no gene match: 7. The CDR3 nucleotides read TGTGCCAGCAGCGTAGGTACAGGGGGCGCAAGGAACACTGAAGCTTTCTTT. This sequence encodes CASSVGTGGARNTEAFF.

Comments on this clonotype: A much bigger clone sits one base away, suggesting this may be a read error. Because the CDR3 is missing its conserved closing phenylalanine or tryptophan, this is likely a read error. The rearrangement joins TRBV9 to TRBJ2-5; D is undetermined. This CDR3 spans 13 amino acids. CDR1 SGDLS and CDR2 YYNGEE come from the germline V gene. Trimming removed 0 bases from V and 5 bases from J, with 8 bases in between. The CDR3 sequence is CASSVGVEETQYS. For the CDR3, the DNA is TGTGCCAGCAGCGTAGGTGTCGAGGAGACCCAGTACTCC.

This clonotype was observed a few times. The V and J genes are TRBV29-1 and TRBJ2-3; D gene ambiguous. Trimming stripped 6 bases from V and 2 bases from J, with 12 bases between. The CDR3 is 13 amino acids. CDR1 SQVTM and CDR2 ANQGSEA come from the germline V gene. This chain's CDR3 is CSVNQQLTDTQYF. Written as DNA, the CDR3 is TGCAGCGTGAATCAACAACTCACAGATACGCAGTATTTT.

This clonotype appeared a few times. V is TRBV19 and J is TRBJ1-1; D is possibly TRBD1 (5 bases). Germline V gene lookup returns CDR1 LNHDA and CDR2 SQIVND (reference sequence). This CDR3 region has 15 residues. The V end was cut by 5 bases, the J end by 1 base, with 14 bases between. The CDR3, as DNA: TGTGCCAGTAGTTTTCCACCGACAGCGAACACTGAAGCTTTCTTT. This encodes CASSFPPTANTEAFF.

This clonotype was counted at least ten times. The CDR3 DNA is TGTGCCAGCAGTTTACTCGCAGGGTTGAATGAGCAGTTCTTC. Amino acids: CASSLLAGLNEQFF. The genes are TRBV27 and TRBJ2-1; tentative D call: TRBD1 (5 bases). The germline V and J ends were trimmed by 2 bases and 7 bases, with 12 bases remaining between them. The CDR3 runs to 14 residues. Germline values: CDR1 MNHEY, CDR2 SMNVEV (reference sequence).

The V call is TRBV7-9, the J call TRBJ1-5; D unresolved. The V end lost 1 base, the J end lost 0 bases, and 10 bases lay between the germline ends. This CDR3 is 16 amino acids long. The V gene's germline CDR1 is SEHNR and CDR2 FQNEAQ (reference sequence). The CDR3 DNA is TGTGCCAGCAGCTTAGGTGGACCCGGTAGCAATCAGCCCCAGCATTTT. Residues: CASSLGGPGSNQPQHF.

This clonotype was counted many times. The genes are TRBV10-3 and TRBJ2-5; TRBD1 aligns across 7 bases. With V trimmed by 6 bases and J by 5 bases, 6 bases remained unmatched. This CDR3 is built from 13 residues. CDR1 and CDR2 from the germline V gene are ENHRY and SYGVKD. CDR3 loop: CAIRGGSEETQYF. Written as DNA, the CDR3 is TGTGCCATCAGAGGGGGCTCTGAGGAGACCCAGTACTTC.

A note on this clonotype: A much more abundant neighbour one base away suggests this may be a read error. The V call is TRBV6-2 or TRBV6-3, the J call TRBJ2-5; D remains ambiguous. V gave up 2 bases and J gave up 1 base, with 2 bases separating them. This CDR3 has 12 amino acids. CDR1 MNHEY and CDR2 SVGEGT come from the germline V gene. The DNA of the CDR3 is TGTGCCAGCAGTTACATCCAAGAGACCCAGTACTTC. Its protein product is CASSYIQETQYF.

This clonotype was observed many times. This CDR3 reads CASSSRTSGRAYNEQFF. In DNA form, the CDR3 reads TGTGCCAGCAGTTCTCGGACTAGCGGGAGGGCCTACAATGAGCAGTTCTTC. The V and J genes are TRBV6-2 or TRBV6-3 and TRBJ2-1; TRBD2 agrees at 15 bases. This CDR3 has 17 residues. The germline gives CDR1 MNHEY, CDR2 SVGEGT. J lost 2 bases, V lost 4 bases, and 3 bases had no gene match.

Only a few counts were recorded for this clonotype. The chain recombines TRBV12-3 or TRBV12-4 with TRBJ2-7; 7 bases line up with TRBD1. V trimming: 6 bases; J trimming: 4 bases; junction bases outside the gene matches: 6. The CDR3 length is 13 residues. CDR3 sequence: CASSSGTEYEQYF. In nucleotides, the CDR3 is TGTGCCAGCAGCTCCGGGACAGAATACGAGCAGTACTTC.

Many counts were recorded for this clonotype. V gene TRBV27 combines with J gene TRBJ1-5, with 10 bases lining up with TRBD1. After removal of 3 bases from V and 7 bases from J, the junction contained 15 bases not matched to a gene. The CDR3 loop spans 18 amino acids. Germline V gene lookup returns CDR1 MNHEY and CDR2 SMNVEV (reference sequence). This CDR3 is CASSLKRPGQGFGQPQHF. The CDR3 DNA is TGTGCCAGCAGTTTGAAACGGCCGGGACAGGGGTTCGGGCAGCCCCAGCATTTT.